The clone carrying this TCR beta chain showed up many times. Its antigen is not identified. These data come from a study of tumor-infiltrating lymphocytes in primary liver carcinoma. Overall study context: Surgical resection treated primary liver carcinoma in the patients.

TCR beta cDNA was made from roughly 500 ng total RNA with a constant-region primer. Slightly modified ARM-PCR with three nested multiplex PCR rounds yielded TCR beta libraries. In TCRdb, the multiplex PCR reads were re-called with MiXCR into one record per CDR3 protein. Here the sample spans 300,000 to 350,000 distinct CDR3 sequences, about 61% being singletons. Study results and limitations: Bulk unsorted samples prevented comparison of CD4+ and CD8+ repertoires. Top-250-clone fractions were significantly higher in tumors than in blood (p = 0.039).

They got blood RNA out of unsorted whole blood and also pulled out germline DNA. What was collected before surgery was 3.5 to 4 milliliters of peripheral blood. The specimen was peripheral blood. The source is a man aged 35-49 years with primary liver carcinoma and hepatitis B virus infection.

The CDR3 nucleotides are TGTGCCAGCAGTTACTCGAACCTAGCGGGAAGGGAGACCCAGTACTTC. This sequence encodes CASSYSNLAGRETQYF. This chain connects TRBV6-6 to TRBJ2-5; 9 bases agree with TRBD2. Germline CDR1 reads MNHNY; CDR2 reads SVGAGI (reference sequence). Unmatched junction bases numbered 7, after V lost 0 bases and J lost 5 bases. This CDR3 has 16 residues.